These 11 T cell receptor beta chains share one sample of origin, sequenced in a study of cytomegalovirus exposure and HLA in healthy donors. This PCR relied on a set of 60 Vbeta primers and 13 Jbeta primers. This table comes from immunoSEQ multiplex PCR, and its TCRdb copy is limited to in-frame clones, with some not included. The sample has roughly 110,000 clones, approximately 80% seen once. Sequencing used PBMCs. These receptors originate from a woman aged 40 to 50 in good health and CMV-seropositive.

V is TRBV27 and J is TRBJ2-7; D is perhaps TRBD2 (6 bases). Germline CDR1 reads MNHEY; CDR2 reads SMNVEV (reference sequence). The CDR3 covers 13 residues. Trimming took 1 base from V and 10 from J, leaving 14 bases between them. The CDR3 DNA is TGTGCCAGCAGTTTATGGGCATCAGGGACTCAGTACTTC. This gives the protein CASSLWASGTQYF.

Here the CDR3 DNA reads TGTGCCAGCAGGAGGGGGCCCCTCACCGAAAAACTGTTTTTT. It specifies CASRRGPLTEKLFF. The rearrangement joins TRBV27 to TRBJ1-4, with 7 bases identical to TRBD1. V was pared by 6 bases and J by 8 bases, with 9 bases of the junction left unmatched. The CDR3 contains 14 residues. In germline, CDR1 is MNHEY, CDR2 SMNVEV (reference sequence).

The V and J genes are TRBV6-4 and TRBJ1-1; 7 bases are a match to TRBD1. The CDR3 is 14 residues long. The V and J ends lost 6 bases and 4 bases, in that order; junction bases with no gene match: 8. Germline CDR1 and CDR2: MRHNA and SNTAGT. CDR3: CASSPRQGATEAFF. DNA of the CDR3: TGTGCCAGCAGCCCCAGACAGGGAGCCACTGAAGCTTTCTTT.

The rearrangement links TRBV29-1 to TRBJ2-5, with 8 bases lining up with TRBD1. CDR1 and CDR2 (germline): SQVTM, ANQGSEA. The CDR3 is 11 residues long. The ends lost 7 bases at V and 4 bases at J; junction bases unmatched: 2. As DNA, the CDR3 is TGCAGCGGGACAGGGTTAGAGACCCAGTACTTC. This codes for CSGTGLETQYF. Supplemented by reference TRBV29-1 and TRBJ2-5, the full variable domain reads SAVISQKPSRDICQRGTSLTIQCQVDSQVTMMFWYRQQPGQSLTLIATANQGSEATYESGFVIDKFPISRPNLTFSTLTVSNMSPEDSSIYLCSGTGLETQYFGPGTRLLVL.

The chain links TRBV19 to TRBJ2-4; D ambiguous. Germline assignment: CDR1 LNHDA and CDR2 SQIVND (reference sequence). This CDR3 has 14 residues. Trimming stripped 7 bases from V and 0 bases from J, with 10 bases between. The CDR3 region has the DNA TGTGCCAGTATCGCTCGGGTAGCCAAAAACATTCAGTACTTC. The encoded protein is CASIARVAKNIQYF.

This chain connects TRBV5-6 to TRBJ2-3; 8 positions agree with TRBD2. V dropped 4 bases and J dropped 6; count of bases not matched to a gene: 7. This CDR3 is built from 14 residues. CDR1 is SGHDT and CDR2 is YYEEEE in the germline V gene. CDR3 bases: TGTGCCAGCAGCCACGGGGGGGCGGCGGATACGCAGTATTTT. It specifies CASSHGGAADTQYF.

The chain combines TRBV4-1 with TRBJ1-2; the match to TRBD1 covers 9 bases. This CDR3 has 17 amino acids. CDR1 MGHRA and CDR2 YSYEKL come from the germline V gene. The trim removed 0 bases at V and 8 bases at J, leaving 13 bases unmatched. The CDR3 loop is CASSQDPPGQGRRGYTF. CDR3 bases: TGCGCCAGCAGCCAAGACCCCCCCGGACAGGGGCGACGGGGCTACACCTTC.

This clone was found a few times. The genes are TRBV13 and TRBJ1-4, with D possibly TRBD1 on 6 matching bases. Germline values: CDR1 PRHDT, CDR2 FYEKMQ (reference sequence). V dropped 3 bases and J dropped 2 bases, with 13 bases sitting between them. This CDR3 spans 16 amino acids. Here the CDR3 reads CASSFGTLTTNEKLFF. CDR3 coding DNA: TGTGCCAGCAGCTTTGGGACACTAACTACTAATGAAAAACTGTTTTTT.

As regards this clone: Other DNA sequences from this sample encode an identical CDR3 as well. The chain uses TRBV5-1 and TRBJ2-1; TRBD1 aligns across 7 bases. Germline V gives CDR1 SGHRS, CDR2 YFSETQ. Germline trimming cut 3 bases from V and 0 bases from J; bases unmatched to any gene: 6. This CDR3 region has 16 residues. The CDR3 sequence is CASSYSGGSSYNEQFF. In DNA, the CDR3 is TGCGCCAGCAGCTACTCAGGGGGTAGCTCCTACAATGAGCAGTTCTTC.

V is TRBV19 and J is TRBJ1-1; a weak D match, TRBD1 (5 bases). Germline loops: CDR1 LNHDA, CDR2 SQIVND (reference sequence). V was cut by 6 bases and J by 5 bases, with 16 bases left in between. The CDR3 sequence is 14 residues long. Written as DNA, the CDR3 is TGTGCCAGTAGATCGACGGGACTGGAGACTGAAGCTTTCTTT. Its translation: CASRSTGLETEAFF.

The rearrangement links TRBV6-1 to TRBJ2-5; the match to TRBD1 covers 11 bases. The J segment lost 5 bases and the V segment lost 6 bases, leaving 5 bases of the junction unmatched. Per the germline V gene, CDR1 is MNHNS and CDR2 is SASEGT. This CDR3 spans 14 amino acids. The CDR3 DNA follows: TGTGCCAGCAGGGACAGGGGGCGTCGGGAGACCCAGTACTTC. It yields the protein CASRDRGRRETQYF.